This T cell receptor (beta chain) was found in a study of graft-versus-host responses after intestinal transplantation. On the study more broadly: Recipients across the board were started on anti-thymocyte globulin induction, then kept on tacrolimus and steroids for around three years. General study results and limits: Ileal or blood samples showed some GvH clones first, and such clones were also found in recipient marrow.

CDR3 length: 12 amino acids. The germline CDR1 and CDR2 sequences are MNHEY and SMNVEV (reference sequence). Concerning this clone: Its specificity is not known. A junction boundary mismatches the germline segment, possibly from a read error.

The authors processed graft tissue to release intraepithelial and lamina propria lymphocytes. Assay used: immunoSEQ multiplex PCR; TCRdb lists only in-frame clones, some missing. The sample has about 1,900 clones; roughly nine tenths are singletons. The sequencing here drew on ileum tissue, taken around nine weeks after transplant. V and J are TRBV27 and TRBJ1-3; unclear D gene. This receptor was obtained from a human patient who received an intestinal transplant, so some T cells may come from the graft donor. CDR3 residues: CPFGPSRNTIYF. CDR3 nucleotide sequence: TGCCCCTTTGGACCGTCTCGAAACACCATATATTTT.